This T cell receptor (beta chain) was obtained from a study of cytomegalovirus exposure and HLA in healthy donors. V was trimmed by 4 bases and J by 9 bases, leaving 8 bases between them. CDR1 and CDR2 from the germline V gene are SGDLS and YYNGEE. CDR3 size: 11 residues. Primers for the PCR totalled 60 Vbeta and 13 Jbeta. Generated by immunoSEQ multiplex PCR, the TCRdb table keeps only in-frame clones and is missing some. The sample lists over 100,000 clones, roughly 80% seen once, with less than 2.5% in the top ten. The source of this sequence is a man aged 25 to 40 in good health and CMV-seronegative. Material for sequencing was PBMCs. The chain joins TRBV9 to TRBJ2-1, with no clear D. The CDR3 DNA is TGTGCCAGCAGCTTTCTCGGTGAGCAGTTCTTC. It is translated as CASSFLGEQFF.